The 13 T cell receptor beta chains reported below all come from one sample, sequenced in a study of T cells after yellow fever vaccination. MiXCR, run by TCRdb on the 5' RACE reads, gives a single entry per CDR3 protein. Of under 700,000 distinct CDR3 sequences in the sample, 17% were seen once. The sequenced sample was PBMCs, obtained about 5 days after the first yellow fever vaccination. Every receptor here comes from a man between 18 and 35 years old who received the YFV17D yellow fever vaccine.

This clonotype was seen at least ten times. The chain combines TRBV5-5 with TRBJ1-4, with TRBD1 matching 8 bases. This CDR3 is built from 15 residues. Trimming removed 2 bases from V and 4 bases from J; junction bases left unmatched: 4. From germline, CDR1 is SGHKS and CDR2 YYEKEE (reference sequence). CDR3 sequence (DNA): TGTGCCAGCAGCTTCGGGACAGGATATAATGAAAAACTGTTTTTT. It encodes CASSFGTGYNEKLFF. Using reference TRBV5-5 and TRBJ1-4 for the parts outside the CDR3, the full variable domain is DAGVTQSPTHLIKTRGQQVTLRCSPISGHKSVSWYQQVLGQGPQFIFQYYEKEERGRGNFPDRFSARQFPNYSSELNVNALLLGDSALYLCASSFGTGYNEKLFFGSGTQLSVL.

The J gene is TRBJ2-1, the V gene TRBV11-1, with D perhaps TRBD2 (6 bases). V lost 6 bases, J lost 9 bases, and 9 bases lay in between. The germline CDR1 and CDR2 sequences are SGHAT and FQDESV (reference sequence). This CDR3 contains 11 residues. CDR3 in amino acids: CASSSEGEQFF. The DNA for the CDR3 is TGTGCCAGCAGTTCGGAGGGTGAGCAGTTCTTC.

This clonotype was detected only once. The V and J genes are TRBV5-1 and TRBJ1-4; D is unresolved. CDR3 size: 14 residues. V lost 0 bases to trimming and J lost 5 bases, with 8 bases between them. Germline CDR1 SGHRS, CDR2 YFSETQ. CDR3 in DNA: TGCGCCAGCAGCTTGGACACGTCAAATGAAAAACTGTTTTTT. Protein sequence: CASSLDTSNEKLFF.

This clonotype was counted at least ten times. The V call is TRBV10-3, the J call TRBJ1-1; D ambiguous. The CDR3 length is 13 residues. V was pared by 6 bases and J by 0 bases, with 8 bases between. Looked up from germline, CDR1 is ENHRY and CDR2 is SYGVKD. CDR3 DNA: TGTGCCATCAGGTTAAGTATGAACACTGAAGCTTTCTTT. Amino acids: CAIRLSMNTEAFF.

This clonotype was recorded many times. The chain joins TRBV7-2 to TRBJ2-1, with 7 bases identical to TRBD2. The length of the CDR3 is 15 residues. With 5 bases clipped from V and 3 bases from J, the junction kept 7 bases outside the gene matches. Per germline, CDR1 SGHTA and CDR2 FQGNSA. The CDR3 DNA is TGTGCCAGCAGCCTCCGGCCGGGGGGCTACAATGAGCAGTTCTTC. As protein: CASSLRPGGYNEQFF.

This clonotype was found a few times. The chain uses TRBV12-3 or TRBV12-4 and TRBJ2-7, with D unclear. The CDR3 has 11 residues. V was cut by 5 bases and J by 3 bases, with 5 bases left in between. CDR3 loop: CASSHHYEQYF. The DNA for the CDR3 is TGTGCCAGCAGTCATCACTACGAGCAGTACTTC.

The sample holds many counts of this clonotype. CDR3 protein: CASSQDSGERLAGGNEQFF. The CDR3 nucleotides are TGCGCCAGCAGCCAAGATTCGGGAGAAAGACTAGCCGGGGGTAATGAGCAGTTCTTC. The chain uses TRBV4-1 and TRBJ2-1; TRBD2 matches at 7 bases. Trimming removed 0 bases from V and 7 bases from J; junction bases left unmatched: 18. Germline loops: CDR1 MGHRA, CDR2 YSYEKL. The CDR3 extends over 19 amino acids.

This clonotype was picked up a small number of times. The chain joins TRBV5-1 to TRBJ2-2; 14 nucleotides match TRBD2. The V segment lost 4 bases and the J segment 4 bases; nucleotides outside the gene matches: 3. Germline V gives CDR1 SGHRS, CDR2 YFSETQ. CDR3 length equals 16 residues. The CDR3 bases are TGCGCCAGCAGCCCAGGACTAGCGGGGGGCACCGGGGAGCTGTTTTTT. This sequence encodes CASSPGLAGGTGELFF.

In this sample, this clonotype turned up once. V gene TRBV6-1 combines with J gene TRBJ1-1; a weak D match, TRBD1 (5 bases). The CDR3 extends over 14 amino acids. Germline V gene sequence: CDR1 MNHNS, CDR2 SASEGT. V shed 5 bases and J shed 1 base, with 11 bases lying between them. CDR3 in DNA: TGTGCCAGCAGTATGGACGGGGGGAACACTGAAGCTTTCTTT. Protein: CASSMDGGNTEAFF.

The CDR3: CASSTEGTGANVLTF. The CDR3, as DNA: TGTGCCAGCAGCACAGAGGGAACTGGGGCCAACGTCCTGACTTTC. V usage is TRBV7-3 and J usage is TRBJ2-6; possible D gene TRBD2, 5 bases. Germline CDR1 and CDR2: SGHTA and FQGTGA. This CDR3 spans 15 amino acids. Trimming shortened V by 5 bases and J by 2 bases, and 10 bases separated the two germline ends.

CDR3 protein: CSARDLGAQSSYNEQFF. The CDR3 DNA sequence: TGCAGTGCTAGAGATCTGGGGGCCCAAAGCTCCTACAATGAGCAGTTCTTC. This chain joins TRBV20-1 and TRBJ2-1, with a tentative D call TRBD1 (6 bases). Germline values: CDR1 DFQATT, CDR2 SNEGSKA (reference sequence). CDR3 length equals 17 residues. Between the trimmed V and J ends, which lost 0 bases and 0 bases, there was a span of 15 bases.

J is TRBJ1-2 and V is TRBV7-8; D ambiguous. The CDR3 contains 14 residues. Germline V gives CDR1 SGHVS, CDR2 FQNEAQ. The V gene lost 1 base and the J gene lost 6 bases, with 12 bases spanning the gap. This CDR3 reads CASSLVPELDGYTF. CDR3 DNA sequence: TGTGCCAGCAGCTTAGTCCCCGAGTTGGATGGCTACACCTTC.

V gene TRBV28 combines with J gene TRBJ2-1, with D maybe TRBD1 (5 bases). With 6 bases removed from V and 4 bases from J, the gap between germline ends came to 10 bases. This CDR3 contains 13 residues. The germline gives CDR1 MDHEN, CDR2 SYDVKM. The CDR3 DNA sequence: TGTGCCAGCAGAGGGGATATTTACAATGAGCAGTTCTTC. It yields the protein CASRGDIYNEQFF.